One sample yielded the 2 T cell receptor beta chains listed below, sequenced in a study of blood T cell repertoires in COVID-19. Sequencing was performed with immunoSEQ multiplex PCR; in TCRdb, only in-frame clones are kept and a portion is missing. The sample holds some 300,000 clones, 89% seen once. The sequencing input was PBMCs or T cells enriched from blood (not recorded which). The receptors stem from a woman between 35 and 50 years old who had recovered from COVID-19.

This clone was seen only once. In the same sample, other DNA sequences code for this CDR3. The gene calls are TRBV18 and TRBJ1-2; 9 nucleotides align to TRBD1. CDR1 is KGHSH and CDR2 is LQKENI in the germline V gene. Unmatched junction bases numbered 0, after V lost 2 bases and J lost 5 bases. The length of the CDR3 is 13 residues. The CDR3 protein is CASSPDRGYGYTF. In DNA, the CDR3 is TGTGCCAGCTCACCAGACAGGGGGTATGGCTACACCTTC.

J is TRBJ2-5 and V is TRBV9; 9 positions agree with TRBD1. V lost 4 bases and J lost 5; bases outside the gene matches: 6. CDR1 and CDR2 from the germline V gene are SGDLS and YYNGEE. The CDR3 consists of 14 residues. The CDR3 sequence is CASSLTGGRETQYF. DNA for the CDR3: TGTGCCAGCAGCCTAACAGGGGGCCGGGAGACCCAGTACTTC.